These T cell receptor beta chains were read from a single sample in a study of blood T cell repertoires in COVID-19. This table comes from immunoSEQ multiplex PCR, and its TCRdb copy is limited to in-frame clones, with some not included. The sample shows some 140,000 clones, 84% of them seen only once. Material: peripheral blood. The receptor set was obtained from a man aged 55 to 70 with acute or convalescent COVID-19. Each CDR3 is given with its conserved first and last residue. D genes are given only for firm matches. Size values are once, few and many counts, or a class for expanded clones, and some rows have none.

>TRBJ1-4|-|TRBV28|-
TGTGCCAGCAGTTTAGGGAGTGTACTGTTTTTT
CASSLGSVLFF
>TRBJ1-5|-|TRBV11-2|few
TGTGCCAGCAGCTTAATCGGTACGAGCAATCAGCCCCAGCATTTT
CASSLIGTSNQPQHF
>TRBJ2-5|TRBD2|TRBV5-1|-
TGCGCCAGCAGCGGGGGTTCTACTAGCGGAAGTTCGAAGACCCAGTACTTC
CASSGGSTSGSSKTQYF
>TRBJ2-7|-|TRBV27|-
TGTGCCAGCAGTTTCCGGGGGTCCCTCTACGAGCAGTACTTC
CASSFRGSLYEQYF
>TRBJ2-2|TRBD2|TRBV9|many
TGTGCCAGCAGCGTAATAGCGGGGGGGCCGGACACCGGGGAGCTGTTTTTT
CASSVIAGGPDTGELFF
>TRBJ1-3|-|TRBV7-3|-
TGTGCCAGCAGCCCGGACAGCTCTGGAAACACCATATATTTT
CASSPDSSGNTIYF
>TRBJ2-5|TRBD2|TRBV10-3|-
TGTGCCATCAGTGATAAAGAACTAGCGGGGACCCAGTACTTC
CAISDKELAGTQYF
>TRBJ1-1|-|TRBV5-6|-
TGTGCCAGCAGCTTGGTCGGGATGAACACTGAAGCTTTCTTT
CASSLVGMNTEAFF
>TRBJ2-3|TRBD2|TRBV11-1|-
TGTGCCAGCTCTCGCGGGGGGCTGATAGATACGCAGTATTTT
CASSRGGLIDTQYF
>TRBJ1-3|-|TRBV19|-
TGTGCCAGTAGCCCAGGAGGGGACTCTGGAAACACCATATATTTT
CASSPGGDSGNTIYF
>TRBJ2-2|TRBD2|TRBV10-3|-
TGTGCCATCAGAGCGGGGGATGGGAACACCGGGGAGCTGTTTTTT
CAIRAGDGNTGELFF
>TRBJ1-5|-|TRBV6-1|few
TGTGCCAGCAGTGAAGCGGGGCGCCAGCCCCAGCATTTT
CASSEAGRQPQHF
>TRBJ2-7|TRBD2|TRBV7-9|-
TGTGCCAGCAGTTCTCAAGGACTAGCGGCAACTTACGAGCAGTACTTC
CASSSQGLAATYEQYF
>TRBJ1-2|TRBD1|TRBV24-1|-
TGTGCCACCAGTTTTCGAATACAGGGGGCAAACTATGGCTACACCTTC
CATSFRIQGANYGYTF
>TRBJ2-5|TRBD1|TRBV5-1|-
TGCGCCAGCCCCGACAGGGACGGAGAGACCCAGTACTTC
CASPDRDGETQYF
>TRBJ2-2|-|TRBV5-4|once
TGTGCCAGCAGCCAATCACCGGGGGGCGGGGGAAACACCGGGGAGCTGTTTTTT
CASSQSPGGGGNTGELFF
>TRBJ2-3|-|TRBV12-3/TRBV12-4|-
TGTGCCAGCAGTCTACACGGGACAGATACGCAGTATTTT
CASSLHGTDTQYF
>TRBJ2-7|-|TRBV10-3|once
TGTGCCATCAGCGCCAGGGGTGTTAGGTACGAGCAGTACTTC
CAISARGVRYEQYF
>TRBJ2-7|-|TRBV21-1|-
TGTGCCAGCAGCCCGCCGAAGGGAGCGGGTCGCTCCTACGAGCAGTACTTC
CASSPPKGAGRSYEQYF
>TRBJ2-7|TRBD1|TRBV28|-
TGTGCCAGCACCTTATACAGGGGTGCTAATTACGAGCAGTACTTC
CASTLYRGANYEQYF
>TRBJ1-1|-|TRBV9|-
TGTGCCAGCAGCACTCGAATGAACACTGAAGCTTTCTTT
CASSTRMNTEAFF
>TRBJ2-7|TRBD1|TRBV5-1|-
TGCGCCAGCAGCTCAATCGGGACAGGGTTATTGGGAGGGTCCTACGAGCAGTACTTC
CASSSIGTGLLGGSYEQYF
>TRBJ2-3|-|TRBV25-1|-
TGTGCCAGCAGTGATACAGGGTTTCCAGATACGCAGTATTTT
CASSDTGFPDTQYF
>TRBJ1-3|-|TRBV24-1|once
TGTGCCACCAGTGACACCACCAGTGGAAACACCATATATTTT
CATSDTTSGNTIYF
>TRBJ1-5|-|TRBV27|-
TGTGCCAGCAGTCCCCCGGGGGGCGGCAATCAGCCCCAGCATTTT
CASSPPGGGNQPQHF
>TRBJ2-1|TRBD2|TRBV5-6|-
TGTGCCTCGCGCGATCCCGGGGGGAATGAGCAGTTCTTC
CASRDPGGNEQFF
>TRBJ2-5|TRBD2|TRBV5-1|once
TGCGCCAGCAGCTCCGGACTAGCGGGGACCCAAGAGACCCAGTACTTC
CASSSGLAGTQETQYF
>TRBJ1-2|-|TRBV29-1|-
TGCAGCGAACGACGGGACACAAGCTATGGCTACACCTTC
CSERRDTSYGYTF
>TRBJ1-6|-|TRBV4-2|-
TGTGCCAGCAGCCAAGATCGGGGGTTTGATTCACCCCTCCACTTT
CASSQDRGFDSPLHF
>TRBJ2-1|-|TRBV29-1|-
TGCAGCGTTGAGGGGCAGCAATACACAGACAATGAGCAGTTCTTC
CSVEGQQYTDNEQFF
>TRBJ2-5|TRBD2|TRBV4-1|few
TGCGCCACCGCGGGACTAGCACAAGAGACCCAGTACTTC
CATAGLAQETQYF
>TRBJ2-3|TRBD2|TRBV5-4|-
TGTGCCAGCAGACGCGGGGGGGCCGCGAACACAGATACGCAGTATTTT
CASRRGGAANTDTQYF
>TRBJ2-3|TRBD2|TRBV3-1/TRBV3-2|-
TGTGCCAGCAGCCCCCAGCGGGATTCAGATACGCAGTATTTT
CASSPQRDSDTQYF
>TRBJ1-2|-|TRBV7-3|-
TGTGCCAGCAGCTTAACGGCAGGGCGGTCTGGCTACACCTTC
CASSLTAGRSGYTF
>TRBJ1-1|-|TRBV9|-
TGTGCCAGCAGCGTAGCCCCCAGGGAACATGAAGCTTTCTTT
CASSVAPREHEAFF
>TRBJ2-1|TRBD2|TRBV2|-
TGTGCCAGCAGTATCCTTAGCGGGGGGGCCTCGGATGAGCAGTTCTTC
CASSILSGGASDEQFF
>TRBJ2-2|-|TRBV7-8|-
TGTGCCAGCAGCACTCCAGCCGGGGTAAACACCGGGGAGCTGTTTTTT
CASSTPAGVNTGELFF
>TRBJ1-5|TRBD1|TRBV19|-
TGTGCCAGTAGTAGACTCGGGACAGGGGTCCAGCCCCAGCATTTT
CASSRLGTGVQPQHF
>TRBJ1-6|-|TRBV7-8|few
TGTGCCAGCAGCTTAGCGAGAACCAATTCACCCCTCCACTTT
CASSLARTNSPLHF
>TRBJ1-2|TRBD1|TRBV6-1|-
TGTGCCAGCAGTGAAGCCACAGGGGGCATCGATGGCTACACCTTC
CASSEATGGIDGYTF
>TRBJ2-3|TRBD1|TRBV7-9|-
TGTGCCAGCAGCTTAGGACAGGGGCTAGCGAGCACAGATACGCAGTATTTT
CASSLGQGLASTDTQYF
>TRBJ1-1|TRBD1|TRBV2|-
TGTGCCAGCGGGGACAGGGGCACTGAAGCTTTCTTT
CASGDRGTEAFF
>TRBJ2-7|TRBD1|TRBV2|-
TGTGCCAGCAGTGGGGTAGGACAGGGTAGTTACGAGCAGTACTTC
CASSGVGQGSYEQYF
>TRBJ1-4|TRBD1|TRBV4-1|-
TGCGCCAGCAGCCCGGGACAGGGCGGAACTAATGAAAAACTGTTTTTT
CASSPGQGGTNEKLFF
>TRBJ2-1|TRBD1|TRBV11-2|-
TGTGCCAGCAGCTGGGACAGCTCCTACAATGAGCAGTTCTTC
CASSWDSSYNEQFF
>TRBJ1-1|TRBD1|TRBV29-1|-
TGCAGCGCTGGGACAGGGGGGAACACTGAAGCTTTCTTT
CSAGTGGNTEAFF
>TRBJ1-2|-|TRBV27|-
TGTGCCAGCAGTTCCCTTGGGACTTACTATGGCTACACCTTC
CASSSLGTYYGYTF
>TRBJ2-5|-|TRBV7-3|-
TGTGCCAGCAGCCCCAATGGTGACACCGGCACCCAGTACTTC
CASSPNGDTGTQYF
>TRBJ2-2|TRBD2|TRBV19|-
TGTGCCAGTAGTATAGGTCCGGGACTAGCGGGAGCCGGGGAGCTGTTTTTT
CASSIGPGLAGAGELFF